A single sample is the source of the 25 T cell receptor beta chains below, sequenced in a study of cytomegalovirus exposure and HLA in healthy donors. With 60 Vbeta and 13 Jbeta primers, the PCR was carried out. Here immunoSEQ multiplex PCR was the method, and the copy in TCRdb shows in-frame clones only, minus some. The repertoire has 150,000 or so clones, 77% of them found once; the top ten carry more than 4%. Sequenced: PBMCs. These receptors came from a male donor in good health and CMV-seropositive.

This clone was observed a few times. The chain employs TRBV19 and TRBJ2-2, with 8 bases lining up with TRBD1. CDR3 length equals 12 residues. Looked up from germline, CDR1 is LNHDA and CDR2 is SQIVND (reference sequence). J lost 7 bases, V lost 8 bases, and 3 bases had no gene match. The CDR3 reads CASLTGDGELFF. The CDR3 bases are TGTGCCAGTTTGACAGGGGACGGGGAGCTGTTTTTT.

The chain uses TRBV11-2 and TRBJ2-7; 8 bases align to TRBD1. V lost 4 bases, J lost 4 bases, and 3 bases stayed unmatched. From germline, CDR1 is SGHAT and CDR2 FQNNGV. The CDR3 covers 13 residues. In nucleotides, the CDR3 is TGTGCCAGCAGCTCCCGGGACAGGTACGAGCAGTACTTC. Protein: CASSSRDRYEQYF. Full variable domain (missing parts from reference TRBV11-2 and TRBJ2-7): EAGVAQSPRYKIIEKRQSVAFWCNPISGHATLYWYQQILGQGPKLLIQFQNNGVVDDSQLPKDRFSAERLKGVDSTLKIQPAKLEDSAVYLCASSSRDRYEQYFGPGTRLTVT.

With regard to this clone: The junction and the germline gene differ at one end; a read error may be behind it. This chain uses TRBV7-9 with TRBJ2-7, with D maybe TRBD2 (7 bases). Per germline, CDR1 SEHNR and CDR2 FQNEAQ (reference sequence). The CDR3 consists of 15 residues. As DNA, the CDR3 is TGTTCCAGCAGCCCCCGAGGGGGGGGAGACTACGAGCAGTACTTC. This gives the protein CSSSPRGGGDYEQYF.

CDR3 region: CSVVVTPWEQYF. For the CDR3, the DNA is TGCAGCGTTGTGGTTACGCCTTGGGAGCAGTACTTC. The chain combines TRBV29-1 with TRBJ2-5, with D perhaps matching TRBD2 (5 bases). V lost 4 bases and J lost 11, with 17 bases in between. CDR3 length: 12 amino acids. The germline V gene encodes CDR1 SQVTM and CDR2 ANQGSEA.

This chain connects TRBV20-1 to TRBJ2-7; 7 nucleotides match TRBD1. Germline lookup yields CDR1 DFQATT and CDR2 SNEGSKA (reference sequence). Trimming cost V 6 bases and J 6 bases; bases outside gene matches: 2. CDR3 length: 10 residues. CDR3: CSANRGEQYF. CDR3 bases: TGCAGTGCCAACAGGGGCGAGCAGTACTTC.

This clone is a singleton in its sample. This rearrangement joins TRBV19 to TRBJ2-3, with a possible D match to TRBD2 (6 bases). Between the trimmed V and J ends, which lost 4 bases and 4 bases, there was a span of 15 bases. The CDR3 has 15 residues. Germline lookup yields CDR1 LNHDA and CDR2 SQIVND (reference sequence). DNA of the CDR3: TGTGCCAGTAGTACCCCGCGGGGAAGCGCAGATACGCAGTATTTT. Amino acid sequence: CASSTPRGSADTQYF.

The chain employs TRBV29-1 and TRBJ1-3, with 12 bases aligning to TRBD1. Germline lookup yields CDR1 SQVTM and CDR2 ANQGSEA. CDR3 length: 16 amino acids. V gave up 7 bases and J gave up 2 bases; unmatched junction bases: 9. The CDR3 DNA follows: TGCAGCGCCCAACGTTGGGACAGGGGGCCTGGAAACACCATATATTTT. Its protein product is CSAQRWDRGPGNTIYF.

The chain combines TRBV6-1 with TRBJ2-7, with D possibly being TRBD2 (5 bases). This CDR3 comprises 13 residues. Germline-derived CDR1 and CDR2 are MNHNS and SASEGT. Trimming stripped 7 bases from V and 4 bases from J, with 14 bases between. The CDR3 DNA sequence: TGTGCCAGCAATCTGGCAGCGGCATACGAGCAGTACTTC. This codes for CASNLAAAYEQYF.

This chain uses TRBV9 with TRBJ1-1; 7 nucleotides agree with TRBD1. The germline CDR1 and CDR2 sequences are SGDLS and YYNGEE. V was clipped by 4 bases and J by 4 bases; unmatched bases: 7. The CDR3 is made up of 14 amino acids. The CDR3 spells CASSPDRWPTEAFF. As DNA, the CDR3 is TGTGCCAGCAGCCCGGACAGGTGGCCCACTGAAGCTTTCTTT.

The chain is built from TRBV29-1 and TRBJ2-5, with 8 bases matching TRBD1. The CDR3 is made up of 14 amino acids. V dropped 7 bases and J dropped 1; count of bases not matched to a gene: 8. CDR1 and CDR2 from the germline V gene are SQVTM and ANQGSEA. Here the CDR3 reads CSAQTGVIQETQYF. CDR3 sequence (DNA): TGCAGCGCACAGACAGGGGTAATCCAAGAGACCCAGTACTTC.

The rearrangement joins TRBV5-4 to TRBJ2-7; 7 nucleotides agree with TRBD2. The CDR3 sequence is 15 residues long. CDR1 and CDR2 from the germline V gene are SGHNT and YYREEE (reference sequence). V shed 4 bases, J shed 3 bases, and the junction held 10 bases outside the gene matches. Written as DNA, the CDR3 is TGTGCCAGCAGCCCCAAGCTAGCGGACATCTACGAGCAGTACTTC. As protein: CASSPKLADIYEQYF.

This clone was picked up a small number of times. The J gene is TRBJ2-7, the V gene TRBV28, with D possibly matching TRBD2 (5 bases). Germline V lookup: CDR1 MDHEN, CDR2 SYDVKM. Trimming removed 5 bases at V and 3 bases at J, with 14 bases between. This CDR3 spans 14 amino acids. CDR3 sequence reads: CASSPSGIFYEQYF. The CDR3 DNA sequence: TGTGCCAGCAGTCCATCGGGAATATTCTACGAGCAGTACTTC.

V usage is TRBV7-3 and J usage is TRBJ2-7; TRBD2 matches 7 bases. Germline loops: CDR1 SGHTA, CDR2 FQGTGA. Trimming at V came to 3 bases and at J to 6 bases, leaving 5 bases not matched to a gene. The CDR3 totals 13 residues. CDR3 nucleotides: TGTGCCAGCAGCTTGCAAGCGGGAAGCGAGCAGTACTTC. It translates to CASSLQAGSEQYF.

This clone has only a few counts. The chain is built from TRBV5-1 and TRBJ1-2, with D hard to call. This CDR3 is built from 16 residues. Trimming cost V 0 bases and J 0 bases, with 12 bases left between them. Germline CDR1 is SGHRS and CDR2 is YFSETQ. CDR3 residues: CASSLGDTLSNYGYTF. In DNA form, the CDR3 reads TGCGCCAGCAGCTTGGGCGACACCCTTTCTAACTATGGCTACACCTTC.

The gene calls are TRBV5-6 and TRBJ1-2; D might be TRBD1 (6 bases). Germline V CDR1 and CDR2: SGHDT, YYEEEE. The CDR3 runs 12 residues. V lost 2 bases to trimming and J lost 8 bases, with 10 bases between them. The CDR3 bases are TGTGCCAGCAGCTTTACAGGGTTGGGCTACACCTTC. Amino acid sequence: CASSFTGLGYTF.

The chain carries TRBV6-6 and TRBJ1-2; D is unresolved. Germline CDR1 and CDR2: MNHNY and SVGAGI (reference sequence). Trimming took off 7 bases at V and 2 bases at J, with 8 bases between the two ends. The CDR3 is 12 residues long. The CDR3 nucleotides read TGTGCCAGCACCCAAAGCAACTATGGCTACACCTTC. This gives the protein CASTQSNYGYTF.

V is TRBV10-2 and J is TRBJ2-4, with 9 bases identical to TRBD2. Trimming took 0 bases from V and 0 from J; bases not matched to a gene: 6. This CDR3 has 18 residues. Germline-derived CDR1 and CDR2 are WSHSY and SAAADI. For the CDR3, the DNA is TGCGCCAGCAGTGAGTCGATCAGCGGGGGGATAGCCAAAAACATTCAGTACTTC. It encodes CASSESISGGIAKNIQYF.

This sequence joins TRBV7-6 and TRBJ2-7; 13 bases align to TRBD2. V gave up 4 bases and J gave up 7 bases; unmatched junction bases: 4. This CDR3 region has 14 residues. Germline V lookup: CDR1 SGHVS, CDR2 FNYEAQ. The CDR3 DNA reads TGTGCCAGCAGCTCAGGACTAGCGGGGGAAGAGCAGTACTTC. Amino acids: CASSSGLAGEEQYF.

This chain links TRBV7-9 with TRBJ2-2; 7 nucleotides align to TRBD2. CDR1 and CDR2 (germline): SEHNR, FQNEAQ (reference sequence). V lost 1 base, J lost 5 bases, and 7 bases stayed unmatched. CDR3 length equals 16 residues. CDR3 DNA sequence: TGTGCCAGCAGCTTAGTGGGGCTAGCGGTGACCGGGGAGCTGTTTTTT. Its protein product is CASSLVGLAVTGELFF.

The rearrangement joins TRBV2 to TRBJ1-2; the D is unclear. There are 14 residues in the CDR3. CDR1 is SNHLY and CDR2 is FYNNEI in the germline V gene. The V and J ends lost 4 bases and 4 bases respectively, with 13 bases between them. The CDR3 DNA follows: TGTGCCAGCAGTGTGGAGGTAGCAGGCTATGGCTACACCTTC. Protein: CASSVEVAGYGYTF.

The V gene is TRBV7-3, the J gene TRBJ2-3, with D hard to call. V lost 5 bases, J lost 2 bases, and 14 bases lay in between. The CDR3 consists of 15 residues. Germline V gene sequence: CDR1 SGHTA, CDR2 FQGTGA. The CDR3 DNA reads as TGTGCCAGCAGCCCCCAGGCCGGCACCACAGATACGCAGTATTTT. This codes for CASSPQAGTTDTQYF.

V and J are TRBV7-5 and TRBJ2-1; TRBD1 is the table's D call and was not checked against the DNA. TRBV7-5 constitutes a pseudogene. The length of the CDR3 is 16 residues. The CDR3: CARSLVTGHTYNEQFF. CDR3 sequence (DNA): TGTGCCAGAAGCTTAGTAACGGGACACACTTACAATGAGCAGTTCTTC.

The V gene is TRBV7-9, the J gene TRBJ1-1; D call uncertain. Germline assignment: CDR1 SEHNR and CDR2 FQNEAQ (reference sequence). This CDR3 is built from 16 residues. CDR3 amino acids: CSTTRLKGRSDTEAFF. Here the CDR3 DNA reads TGTTCCACCACGAGACTTAAAGGGAGAAGTGACACTGAAGCTTTCTTT.

On this clone: The identical CDR3 is also encoded by other nucleotide sequences in the sample. This chain uses TRBV6-5 with TRBJ2-5, with TRBD2 matching 8 bases. Germline-derived CDR1 and CDR2 are MNHEY and SVGAGI. The ends lost 0 bases at V and 2 bases at J; junction bases unmatched: 2. The CDR3 extends over 15 amino acids. CDR3 in DNA: TGTGCCAGCAGTTACTCTGCGGGAGGACAAGAGACCCAGTACTTC. The encoded protein is CASSYSAGGQETQYF.

This clone appeared a few times. The genes are TRBV15 and TRBJ1-1; no clear D gene. V gave up 4 bases and J gave up 0 bases, with 12 bases separating them. CDR1 and CDR2 (germline): LNHNV, YYDKDF (reference sequence). There are 15 residues in the CDR3. The CDR3 protein is CATSNPVVLNTEAFF. The CDR3 bases are TGTGCCACCAGCAACCCAGTGGTATTGAACACTGAAGCTTTCTTT.